The 9 T cell receptor beta chains below all came from one sample that was sequenced in a study of T cells in Graves' hyperthyroidism and ophthalmopathy. RNA transcripts yielded amplified TCR beta CDR3 regions. The HTBI primer set drove a first-round RT-PCR of the TCR CDR3. MiXCR, applied by TCRdb to the multiplex PCR reads, yields one record per CDR3 protein. The table shows hundreds of thousands of distinct CDR3 sequences, with roughly 40% occurring only once. Sample: blood. The source is a man aged 18 to 35 with Graves' hyperthyroidism.

The chain uses TRBV20-1 and TRBJ1-3, with 8 bases aligning to TRBD1. There are 15 residues in the CDR3. The junction had 4 bases not matched to a gene; V was cut back by 1 base and J by 2 bases. The germline gives CDR1 DFQATT, CDR2 SNEGSKA (reference sequence). The CDR3 protein is CSARGDRYPGNTIYF. The CDR3 DNA reads as TGCAGTGCTAGAGGGGACAGGTACCCTGGAAACACCATATATTTT.

With respect to this clonotype: A junction boundary mismatches the germline segment, possibly from a read error. This rearrangement joins TRBV9 to TRBJ2-5; D is unresolved. CDR1 SGDLS and CDR2 YYNGEE come from the germline V gene. This CDR3 has 15 residues. The CDR3 DNA sequence: TGCGCCAGCAGCCAAGATCCGGGCATCCAAGAGACCCAGTACTTC. Its protein is CASSQDPGIQETQYF.

This clonotype was picked up many times. V and J are TRBV29-1 and TRBJ2-7, with 8 bases aligning to TRBD2. Germline CDR1 is SQVTM and CDR2 is ANQGSEA. J was trimmed by 0 bases and V by 8 bases; bases with no gene match: 12. This CDR3 contains 15 residues. The CDR3 region has the DNA TGCAGCCCAATCAGCGGGAGCCGGTCCTCCTACGAGCAGTACTTC. It codes for CSPISGSRSSYEQYF.

This clonotype was found many times. The chain couples TRBV15 to TRBJ2-7, with D hard to call. Per the germline V gene, CDR1 is LNHNV and CDR2 is YYDKDF (reference sequence). The CDR3 has 15 amino acids. Deletions cut 0 bases from V and 2 bases from J, with 11 bases between. The CDR3 coding sequence is TGTGCCACCAGCAGAGATCCGATAGTAACCTACGAGCAGTACTTC. Translated, it gives CATSRDPIVTYEQYF.

This clonotype was seen a handful of times. The chain is built from TRBV12-3 or TRBV12-4 and TRBJ1-5, with D unclear. This CDR3 comprises 13 residues. V gave up 6 bases and J gave up 11 bases, with 17 bases separating them. CDR3 in DNA: TGTGCCAGCAGGTCCACGGTTTCGGGGTCCCAGCATTTT. It specifies CASRSTVSGSQHF.

As to this clonotype: One base away lies a much larger clone, so this may be a sequencing read error. CDR3 DNA sequence: TGTGCCATCAGTGAGTCGGACCTAGCTGCCGGGGAGCTGTTTTTT. Translating gives CAISESDLAAGELFF. The genes are TRBV10-3 and TRBJ2-2; D possibly corresponds to TRBD2 (5 bases). V lost 0 bases and J lost 6, with 11 bases in between. The CDR3 is 15 amino acids. From germline, CDR1 is ENHRY and CDR2 SYGVKD.

The sample holds a few counts of this clonotype. The rearrangement links TRBV20-1 to TRBJ2-7; weak D call: TRBD1 (6 bases). The length of the CDR3 is 13 residues. Germline V CDR1 and CDR2: DFQATT, SNEGSKA (reference sequence). Trimming pared 4 bases from V and 1 base from J, leaving 11 bases between. CDR3 protein: CSATWTDSYEQYF. DNA for the CDR3: TGCAGTGCTACATGGACAGATTCCTACGAGCAGTACTTC.

This clonotype was seen ten or more times. This sequence joins TRBV20-1 and TRBJ2-7, with TRBD2 as a possible D gene (5 bases). The CDR3 runs to 11 residues. With 6 bases removed from V and 7 bases from J, the gap between germline ends came to 13 bases. CDR1 and CDR2 (germline): DFQATT, SNEGSKA (reference sequence). The DNA of the CDR3 is TGCAGTGCCCAGCTGGGGAGTGAGCAGTACTTC. Protein product: CSAQLGSEQYF.

The chain combines TRBV10-3 with TRBJ2-5, with TRBD2 matching over 7 bases. Germline V lookup: CDR1 ENHRY, CDR2 SYGVKD. This CDR3 contains 14 residues. With V trimmed by 0 bases and J by 12 bases, 10 bases remained unmatched. CDR3 sequence (DNA): TGTGCCATCAGTGAGTCAATGGCGGGAGCCCAGAAGTACTTC. This gives the protein CAISESMAGAQKYF.